This entry features one TCR beta chain sequence. Taking its sample share into account, this clone is large (0.1 to 1%). The clone's antigen remains unknown. Base quality data are lacking; no much larger clone is found one base away. The immunoSEQ assay was applied to genomic DNA to generate the TCR beta chain sequences. In the source study's methods: CDR3 sequences not starting with the conserved framework cysteine at position 104 were manually removed. To get clonality, the normalized Shannon's Diversity Index was subtracted from one, giving values from 0 (maximal diversity) to 1 (oligoclonal). To check whether a given CDR3 had different frequencies in two samples, for example brain versus blood, chi-squared comparison-of-proportions tests were used. Public clonotypes were found by searching immuneACCESS, and the VDJdb browser was used to assess similarity to known antiviral clonotypes. In TCRdb, the immuneACCESS table is reduced to in-frame sequences with V and J assigned. These tables do not hold every clone; where another copy was compared, an unresolved V gene accounts for under half, and the others remain unexplained. D and trimming come from the DNA, and the V and J calls and clone size come from that table. This sample gives roughly 9,500 clones in total; roughly 65% of them show up just once. The top ten clones comprise 18% of the sample.

V lost 2 bases and J lost 2 bases; the stretch between them is 5 bases long. From its cysteine to its phenylalanine, the CDR3 spans 13 amino acids. Only the CDR3 region is kept as DNA, spanning 39 bases read in frame from base 1. The time point label for this specimen denotes: resected brain tissue, or blood drawn just prior to surgery. The surgery cases that showed the highest brain T cell transcript signatures were chosen for TCR beta chain sequencing of brain tissue, and of blood when it was available. Before surgery, patients had received at least one anti-epileptic drug. TCR-sequenced patients were children with drug-resistant epilepsy due to tuberous sclerosis complex, focal cortical dysplasia, Rasmussen encephalitis or hemimegalencephaly. Brain samples were frozen blocks of fresh involved resected tissue taken at epilepsy surgery. Bulk genomic DNA was extracted from unsorted brain tissue and whole blood with the Monarch genomic DNA purification kit.

The sample belongs to a study of brain T cells in children with intractable seizures (dated by TCRdb to the early 2020s). With regard to the full study: As a first screen for immune gene transcripts, resected brain tissue from just under 55 pediatric epilepsy surgery cases was run on a NanoString immunology panel. Among the 12 selected surgery cases, eight also had pre-surgery blood sequenced, leaving four with brain tissue only.

The investigation overall reported the following: Because sequencing depth was different between pre-surgery and post-surgery blood, clones absent from the pre-surgery sample may reflect undersampling. Both public and private clones were found among the top 50 brain clonotypes, and the most abundant public CDR3 in each case closely resembled known HCMV, EBV or influenza A epitope-specific CDR3s. The patients' HCMV serostatus was not known, and viral specificity was inferred solely from CDR3 sequence similarity.

The TCR comes from a girl aged 2-9 years with tuberous sclerosis and intractable seizures. The specimen comprised resected brain tissue, sampled at surgery. This sequence uses TRBV12-3 or TRBV12-4 and TRBJ2-3; the D gene lacks a confident call. This receptor carries the CDR3 CASSLILTDTQYF. The DNA sequence reads TGTGCCAGCAGTTTAATTCTCACAGATACGCAGTATTTT.